This is a list of T cell receptor beta chains from one sample in a study of cytomegalovirus exposure and HLA in healthy donors. Here immunoSEQ multiplex PCR was the method, and the copy in TCRdb shows in-frame clones only, minus some. This table has some 140,000 clones, roughly three quarters appearing once. The sample was PBMCs. Source of these receptors: a man aged 30 to 39 in good health and CMV-seropositive. CDR3s include the opening cysteine and the closing phenylalanine or tryptophan. Fields, in order: clone size, D gene, CDR3 length, V gene, J gene, CDR3 DNA, CDR3 protein. A D gene is named only where the DNA matches it firmly. Clone size appears in some rows only: once, few, many, or a class for an expanded clone.

>-|TRBD1|13|TRBV5-1|TRBJ2-1
TGCGCCAGCAGCCCTCAGGGGGCAACTGAGCAGTTCTTC
CASSPQGATEQFF
>-|-|14|TRBV10-3|TRBJ2-2
TGTGCCATCAGTGAGGACAGCTCCACCGGGGAGCTGTTTTTT
CAISEDSSTGELFF
>-|-|14|TRBV13|TRBJ2-7
TGTGCCAGCAGCCAACTCCAGGAGGTAGGCGAGCAGTACTTC
CASSQLQEVGEQYF
>-|-|14|TRBV28|TRBJ1-2
TGTGCCAGCACTACCCACGGACAGAACTATGGCTACACCTTC
CASTTHGQNYGYTF
>few|TRBD1|15|TRBV7-3|TRBJ2-1
TGTGCCAGCAGGTACTCCGGGACAGTCTACAATGAGCAGTTCTTC
CASRYSGTVYNEQFF
>-|-|12|TRBV2|TRBJ2-4
TGTGCCAGCAGTGTTTATAAAAACATTCAGTACTTC
CASSVYKNIQYF
>few|TRBD2|18|TRBV5-6|TRBJ2-1
TGTGCCAGCAGCTCACCCGGGACTAGCGGGAAGGTCTACAATGAGCAGTTCTTC
CASSSPGTSGKVYNEQFF
>-|TRBD2|13|TRBV12-5|TRBJ2-1
TGTGCTAGTCAGAAGCGGGACTACAATGAGCAGTTCTTC
CASQKRDYNEQFF
>-|TRBD1|14|TRBV9|TRBJ2-1
TGTGCCAGCAGCCCAGGACAGGGGGGCAATGAGCAGTTCTTC
CASSPGQGGNEQFF
>-|TRBD1|16|TRBV9|TRBJ2-2
TGTGCCAGCAGCCCTACCCCAGGGGGCTTCACCGGGGAGCTGTTTTTT
CASSPTPGGFTGELFF
>-|TRBD2|15|TRBV7-2|TRBJ2-1
TGTGCCAGCACCTCGCTAGCGGGATCCTACAATGAGCAGTTCTTC
CASTSLAGSYNEQFF
>-|TRBD1|15|TRBV27|TRBJ1-5
TGTGCCAGCCAGCCCGGGACAGGGAACAATCAGCCCCAGCATTTT
CASQPGTGNNQPQHF
>-|-|14|TRBV28|TRBJ1-6
TGTGCCAGCAGCAGCGACGTCCATAATTCACCCCTCCACTTT
CASSSDVHNSPLHF
>-|TRBD1|15|TRBV7-9|TRBJ2-7
TGTGCCAGCAGCCTGGCGGGACAGGCTTCCTACGAGCAGTACTTC
CASSLAGQASYEQYF
>-|-|13|TRBV9|TRBJ2-1
TGTGCCAGCAGCGTAGCCGGGAGCTATGAGCAGTTCTTC
CASSVAGSYEQFF
>few|-|13|TRBV5-4|TRBJ2-5
TGTGCCAGCAGCTTGGATTATCGGGAGACCCAGTACTTC
CASSLDYRETQYF
>-|TRBD2|15|TRBV7-9|TRBJ2-7
TGTGCCAGCAGCTACCCAGCGGGAGGTGTCGACGAGCAGTACTTC
CASSYPAGGVDEQYF
>few|TRBD1|16|TRBV15|TRBJ2-7
TGTGCCACCAGCAGAGATTTATCGGGACAGGGCTCCGAGCAGTACTTC
CATSRDLSGQGSEQYF
>-|-|15|TRBV6-4|TRBJ2-3
TGTGCCAGCAGTGAGAATGCCAGGGGCAGAGATACGCAGTATTTT
CASSENARGRDTQYF
>-|TRBD1|13|TRBV19|TRBJ1-5
TGTGCCAGTAGTAACAGGGGTAATCAGCCCCAGCATTTT
CASSNRGNQPQHF
>-|-|17|TRBV5-1|TRBJ2-7
TGCGCCAGCAGCTTGGGCTTCTCGGGGAGGACTCCCTACGAGCAGTACTTC
CASSLGFSGRTPYEQYF
>few|-|14|TRBV5-1|TRBJ2-2
TGCGCCAGCAGCTTGCCAATGGCGGCCGGGGAGCTGTTTTTT
CASSLPMAAGELFF
>-|TRBD2|15|TRBV6-6|TRBJ2-1
TGTGCCAGCAGCTCCGGACTAGCGGGATTCGTTGTGCAGTTCTTC
CASSSGLAGFVVQFF
>-|TRBD2|14|TRBV6-1|TRBJ2-3
TGTGCCAGCGAACTAGCGGGAACCACAGATACGCAGTATTTT
CASELAGTTDTQYF
>-|TRBD1|16|TRBV19|TRBJ1-6
TGTGCCAGTAGTATAGTTCTGGACAGGGCGAATTCACCCCTCCACTTT
CASSIVLDRANSPLHF
>-|-|15|TRBV28|TRBJ2-1
TGTGCCAGCAGTTTTTCGGGTAGTGGAGACAATGAGCAGTTCTTC
CASSFSGSGDNEQFF
>-|-|14|TRBV23-1|TRBJ1-1
TGCGCCAGCAGTCATTGCCAGGGTGGGACTGAAGCTTTCTTT
CASSHCQGGTEAFF
>-|TRBD2|17|TRBV4-2|TRBJ2-1
TGTGCCAGCAGCTCAAATCGTAATCTAGCGGGAGGGAATGAGCAGTTCTTC
CASSSNRNLAGGNEQFF
>few|TRBD1|17|TRBV7-2|TRBJ2-7
TGTGCCAGCAGCTCCCGTGGGGGACAGGGGGCGAGGTACGAGCAGTACTTC
CASSSRGGQGARYEQYF
>-|-|18|TRBV6-1|TRBJ1-6
TGTGCCAGCAGTGAAACAGGCCCCCACACTGGGGATAATTCACCCCTCCACTTT
CASSETGPHTGDNSPLHF
>-|TRBD1|14|TRBV7-9|TRBJ2-7
TGTGCCAGCAGCTTAGCGGCAGGGGGCTACGAGCAGTACTTC
CASSLAAGGYEQYF
>-|TRBD1|14|TRBV29-1|TRBJ1-4
TGCAGCGTTCCAGGGGGCATAACTAATGAAAAACTGTTTTTT
CSVPGGITNEKLFF
>-|-|13|TRBV25-1|TRBJ2-7
TGTGCCAGCAGTGACGACATCTCCTACGAGCAGTACTTC
CASSDDISYEQYF
>few|-|20|TRBV4-1|TRBJ2-1
TGCGCCAGCAGCCAAGATCTTACAGGGCCCAGGACGAGCTCCTACAATGAGCAGTTCTTC
CASSQDLTGPRTSSYNEQFF
>-|TRBD1|15|TRBV9|TRBJ2-3
TGTGCCAGCAGCGGGACAGGGGGAGTAGCAGATACGCAGTATTTT
CASSGTGGVADTQYF
>-|TRBD1|18|TRBV7-9|TRBJ1-2
TGTGCCAGCAGCTTGTTCGGGACAGGGGGCGCCCCCAGTTATGGCTACACCTTC
CASSLFGTGGAPSYGYTF
>-|TRBD1|15|TRBV6-1|TRBJ2-3
TGTGCCAGCATTTGGACAGGGGGGAGCACAGATACGCAGTATTTT
CASIWTGGSTDTQYF
>-|TRBD2|17|TRBV5-1|TRBJ2-1
TGCGCCAGCAGCTTATTAGCGGGAGGGCCTTCTTCGCATGAGCAGTTCTTC
CASSLLAGGPSSHEQFF
>once|-|14|TRBV11-3|TRBJ2-2
TGTGCCAGCAGCACCCGGGAGATCGGCGGGGAGCTGTTTTTT
CASSTREIGGELFF
>-|TRBD1|18|TRBV7-7|TRBJ1-4
TGTGCTAGCAGCTTACTAATAATTTACAGGGGAAATAACGAAAAACTGTTTTTT
CASSLLIIYRGNNEKLFF